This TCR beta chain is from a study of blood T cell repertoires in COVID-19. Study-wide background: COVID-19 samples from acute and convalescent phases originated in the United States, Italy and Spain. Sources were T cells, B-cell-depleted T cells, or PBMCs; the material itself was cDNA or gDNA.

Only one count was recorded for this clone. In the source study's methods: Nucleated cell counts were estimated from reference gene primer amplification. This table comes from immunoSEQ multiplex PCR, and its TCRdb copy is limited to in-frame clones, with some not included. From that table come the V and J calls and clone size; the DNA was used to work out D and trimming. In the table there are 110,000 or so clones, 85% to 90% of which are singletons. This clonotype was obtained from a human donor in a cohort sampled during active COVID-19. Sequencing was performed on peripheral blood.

CDR3 sequence (DNA): TGTGCCAGCAGTTACTCGAGACAGGTGGAGGCAGATACGCAGTATTTT. Translated, it gives CASSYSRQVEADTQYF. The chain uses TRBV6-2 or TRBV6-3 and TRBJ2-3; D might be TRBD1 (6 bases). The V gene's germline CDR1 is MNHEY and CDR2 SVGEGT. The ends were cut back, 0 bases at V and 4 bases at J, with 14 bases in the middle. CDR3 length: 16 amino acids.